This TCR beta chain is from a study of T cells in Graves' hyperthyroidism and ophthalmopathy. Study-level information: Specimen type is peripheral blood, collected at initial diagnosis prior to any treatment. The study, taken as a whole, reports: Ophthalmopathy could be told apart from stable hyperthyroidism with a 13 V-J model. Most thyroid clonotypes expanded above 0.001 were also detected in blood.

As to this clonotype: Its specificity is not known.

Based on clinical symptoms, serum thyroxine and TRAb, thyroid ultrasound and orbital computed tomography, diagnoses were reached. RNA transcripts provided the source from which TCR beta CDR3 regions were amplified. First-round RT-PCR of the TCR CDR3 relied on the HTBI primer set. TCRdb used MiXCR to reprocess the multiplex PCR reads, holding one entry per CDR3 protein. The data contain 460,000 or so distinct CDR3 sequences, around an eighth of them seen just once; the ten biggest clones take up 15% to 20%. Sequencing input: blood. This clonotype was obtained from a woman younger than 35 with Graves' hyperthyroidism.

As DNA, the CDR3 is TGCGCCAGCAGGGCCGGGACAGGAGAATCTGGAAACACCATATATTTT. Its translation is CASRAGTGESGNTIYF. The genes are TRBV10-2 and TRBJ1-3; 8 bases are shared with TRBD1. This CDR3 is 16 amino acids long. From germline, CDR1 is WSHSY and CDR2 SAAADI. V lost 6 bases, J lost 1 base, and 8 bases stayed unmatched.